Presented here are 5 T cell receptor beta chains from one specimen sequenced in a study of T cell responses to AZD1222 COVID-19 vaccine. Clones were sequenced by immunoSEQ multiplex PCR, and TCRdb holds only the in-frame ones, with some missing. The sample has some 90,000 clones, around 90% seen once. Sequenced here: peripheral blood, sampled on day 0 of AZD1222 vaccination. These receptors were taken from an adult in good health.

This clone was observed a handful of times. The chain carries TRBV19 and TRBJ1-1; maybe TRBD1 (6 bases). V lost 5 bases, J lost 0 bases, and 10 bases lay in between. The germline V gene has CDR1 LNHDA and CDR2 SQIVND (reference sequence). The CDR3 totals 14 residues. Here the CDR3 reads CASSAGHLNTEAFF. As DNA, the CDR3 is TGTGCCAGTAGTGCGGGACACCTGAACACTGAAGCTTTCTTT. Complete variable domain (other parts from reference TRBV19 and TRBJ1-1): DGGITQSPKYLFRKEGQNVTLSCEQNLNHDAMYWYRQDPGQGLRLIYYSQIVNDFQKGDIAEGYSVSREKKESFPLTVTSAQKNPTAFYLCASSAGHLNTEAFFGQGTRLTVV.

This chain uses TRBV7-3 with TRBJ2-5, with TRBD1 as a possible D gene (6 bases). CDR3 length equals 14 residues. V was trimmed by 1 base and J by 4 bases, leaving 10 bases between them. CDR1 and CDR2 (germline): SGHTA, FQGTGA. The DNA of the CDR3 is TGTGCCAGCAGCTTAAACTCAGGGGCAGAGACCCAGTACTTC. Encoded protein: CASSLNSGAETQYF.

The rearrangement uses TRBV9 and TRBJ2-1, with unresolved D. Germline V gene lookup returns CDR1 SGDLS and CDR2 YYNGEE. V lost 1 base and J lost 6, with 20 bases in between. This CDR3 comprises 17 residues. CDR3 region: CASSVRPSRVVGNEQFF. The DNA for the CDR3 is TGTGCCAGCAGCGTAAGGCCCTCGCGCGTAGTTGGCAATGAGCAGTTCTTC.

The J gene is TRBJ2-7, the V gene TRBV3-1 (or the pseudogene TRBV3-2); no clear D gene. The CDR3 sequence is 13 residues long. V was clipped by 1 base and J by 9 bases, with 13 bases between them. From germline, CDR1 is LGHDT and CDR2 YNNKEL (reference sequence). The CDR3 loop is CASSQAYAAPQYF. The CDR3 DNA reads as TGTGCCAGCAGCCAAGCCTACGCTGCCCCGCAGTACTTC.

V gene TRBV11-2 combines with J gene TRBJ2-5; no clear D gene. The CDR3 is 14 amino acids. With 7 bases removed from V and 1 base from J, the gap between germline ends came to 13 bases. The germline gives CDR1 SGHAT, CDR2 FQNNGV. The CDR3 here is CASTPSAAQETQYF. The CDR3, as DNA: TGTGCCAGCACCCCTTCCGCGGCCCAAGAGACCCAGTACTTC.